This TCR beta chain was obtained from a study of blood T cell repertoires in COVID-19. The wider study: There were acute and convalescent COVID-19 samples, and they came from the United States, Italy and Spain.

J lost 10 bases, V lost 0 bases, and 8 bases had no gene match. The CDR3 has 15 amino acids. Germline CDR1 and CDR2: SGHRS and YFSETQ. Per the authors' pipeline: Estimation of nucleated cell counts relied on the amplification of reference gene primers. Repertoires were generated with immunoSEQ multiplex PCR, while TCRdb's copy carries only in-frame clones and drops some. V and J calls and clone size come straight from that table; D and trimming were deduced from the DNA. The data contain more than 65,000 clones, roughly 80% of them singletons. Sequencing was done on a sample of peripheral blood. The rearrangement links TRBV5-1 to TRBJ2-1; 9 nucleotides agree with TRBD1. This clonotype originated in a woman aged 80 or over with acute or convalescent COVID-19. The CDR3 coding sequence is TGCGCCAGCAGCTTGGTACAGGGGGCCCTGAGGGAGCAGTTCTTC. Amino acids: CASSLVQGALREQFF.